Detailed here is one TCR beta chain. As yet, its antigen is unknown. This specimen belongs to a study of OX40 agonist ivuxolimab in advanced cancers. In the study overall: Patients received the agonistic anti-OX40 (CD134) antibody ivuxolimab. Intravenous ivuxolimab was administered to patients every 2 weeks at 0.01 to 10 mg/kg. Study-wide points: Expanded clones tended on average to be more numerous among CD8+ T cells than CD4+.

People who had autoimmune disease history or systemic immunosuppression were excluded. J gave up 5 bases and V 0 bases, and 12 bases lay outside the gene matches. The germline V gene encodes CDR1 MRHNA and CDR2 SNTAGT. There are 18 residues in the CDR3. Only in-frame clones appear in the TCRdb table, and some are missing; sequencing was by immunoSEQ multiplex PCR. The sample comprises tens of thousands of clones, about 90% of which are singletons, and roughly 0.5% rests with the top ten. This specimen consisted of CD4+ or CD8+ T cells sorted from blood, obtained in a trial of the OX40 agonist ivuxolimab. This receptor was identified in an adult with an advanced solid tumor such as melanoma, head and neck, liver or kidney cancer. This chain connects TRBV6-4 to TRBJ2-2, with 7 positions matching TRBD2. CDR3 sequence reads: CASSDSFPPSGETGELFF. CDR3 nucleotides: TGTGCCAGCAGTGACTCTTTCCCGCCTAGCGGAGAGACCGGGGAGCTGTTTTTT.